This TCR beta chain was sequenced in a study of control samples from healthy donors and cancer patients. The V end was cut by 8 bases, the J end by 1 base, with 14 bases between. The CDR3 sequence is 13 residues long. CDR1 and CDR2 (germline): SQVTM, ANQGSEA. Method: immunoSEQ multiplex PCR; TCRdb's copy keeps in-frame clones and lacks some. Of 75,000 to 80,000 clones listed, 89% were seen once; the top ten hold roughly 8.9%. The source material was PBMCs. The rearrangement joins TRBV29-1 to TRBJ1-1, with D hard to call. This receptor was identified in a woman in her 50s with colorectal cancer. The CDR3 DNA reads TGCAGCCTCATGACGGATGAGAACACTGAAGCTTTCTTT. Its translation: CSLMTDENTEAFF.